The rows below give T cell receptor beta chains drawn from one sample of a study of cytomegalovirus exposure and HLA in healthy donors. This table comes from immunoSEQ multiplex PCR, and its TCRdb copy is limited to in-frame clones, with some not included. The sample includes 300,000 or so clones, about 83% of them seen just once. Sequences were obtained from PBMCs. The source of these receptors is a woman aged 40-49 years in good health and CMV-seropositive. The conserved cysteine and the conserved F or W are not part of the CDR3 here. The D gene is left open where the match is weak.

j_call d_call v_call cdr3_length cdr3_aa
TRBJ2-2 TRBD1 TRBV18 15 ASSPTGQGPNTGELF
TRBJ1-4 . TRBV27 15 ASSKSIPFSTNEKLF
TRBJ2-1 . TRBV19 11 ASCPRGSCEQF
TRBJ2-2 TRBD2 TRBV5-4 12 ASSPGGNTGELF
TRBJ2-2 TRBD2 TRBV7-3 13 ASSTGLAGTGELF
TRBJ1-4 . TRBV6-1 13 ASSEQTGGNEKLF
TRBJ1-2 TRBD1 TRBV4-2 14 ASSQDRGGTVVGYT
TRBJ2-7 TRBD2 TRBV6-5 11 ASRILAGAEQY
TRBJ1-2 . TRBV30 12 AWSPPTVNYGYT
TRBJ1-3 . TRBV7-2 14 ASSSPGRLSGNTIY
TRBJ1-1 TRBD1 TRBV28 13 ASTIYRGFGTEAF
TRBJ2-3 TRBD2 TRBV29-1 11 SVGTSGTDTQY
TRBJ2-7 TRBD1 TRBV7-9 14 ASSLAGTGRFSEQY
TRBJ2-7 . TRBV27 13 ASSATEGRSYEQY
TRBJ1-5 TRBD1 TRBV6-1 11 ASRDRVNQPQH
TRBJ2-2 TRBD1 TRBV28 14 ASSLGQGVVNGELF
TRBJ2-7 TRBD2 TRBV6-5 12 ASSYASGSYEQY
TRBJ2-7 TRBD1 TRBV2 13 AIPKPGQLPYEQY
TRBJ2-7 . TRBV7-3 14 ASSLMGRGGTDEQY
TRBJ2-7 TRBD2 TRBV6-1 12 ASSQSGGGYEQY